This T cell receptor (beta chain) comes out of a study of blood T cell repertoires in COVID-19. TCRdb keeps only in-frame clones here, not all; method: immunoSEQ multiplex PCR. There are 150,000 to 200,000 clones in the sample; roughly nine tenths occur only once, and around 2.3% lies in the top ten. Trimming removed 2 bases at V and 4 bases at J, with 7 bases between. The CDR3 runs to 13 residues. The chain employs TRBV12-3 or TRBV12-4 and TRBJ2-3; a possible D gene is TRBD1 (5 bases). Sequencing used peripheral blood. This clonotype was obtained from an older man with active or convalescent COVID-19. The CDR3 loop is CASSLSGPDTQYF. As DNA, the CDR3 is TGTGCCAGCAGTTTATCAGGGCCAGATACGCAGTATTTT.